The 10 T cell receptor beta chains given below trace back to one sample, sequenced in a study of T cell responses to AZD1222 COVID-19 vaccine. Generated by immunoSEQ multiplex PCR, the TCRdb table keeps only in-frame clones and is missing some. The repertoire consists of some 140,000 clones, with over 65% occurring once and the leading ten covering roughly 3.9%. The input for sequencing was peripheral blood, taken on day 0 of AZD1222 vaccination. The receptors come from an adult in good health.

The gene calls are TRBV19 and TRBJ1-1; 8 bases agree with TRBD1. From germline, CDR1 is LNHDA and CDR2 SQIVND (reference sequence). The CDR3 contains 15 residues. The ends lost 5 bases at V and 3 bases at J; junction bases unmatched: 8. The CDR3 bases are TGTGCCAGTAGTGTCCAGGGGGCGTCGGACACTGAAGCTTTCTTT. Its translation is CASSVQGASDTEAFF.

This clone was counted a few times. The chain joins TRBV5-1 to TRBJ2-2; 7 nucleotides match TRBD1. J was trimmed by 0 bases and V by 4 bases; bases with no gene match: 6. Germline CDR1 and CDR2: SGHRS and YFSETQ. This CDR3 spans 16 amino acids. The CDR3 protein is CASSPGTEANTGELFF. CDR3 bases: TGCGCCAGCAGCCCTGGGACAGAAGCGAACACCGGGGAGCTGTTTTTT.

V is TRBV2 and J is TRBJ2-3; 7 bases line up with TRBD1. The CDR3 is made up of 15 amino acids. Germline V gene lookup returns CDR1 SNHLY and CDR2 FYNNEI. V was clipped by 6 bases and J by 2 bases; unmatched bases: 8. Here the CDR3 reads CASSSPGQTTDTQYF. The CDR3 DNA reads TGTGCCAGCAGCTCCCCGGGACAGACCACAGATACGCAGTATTTT.

On this clone: This CDR3 is also generated by other DNA sequences in the sample. The chain is built from TRBV2 and TRBJ1-2; 8 bases fit TRBD1. The CDR3 is 12 amino acids. Germline values: CDR1 SNHLY, CDR2 FYNNEI. V dropped 6 bases and J dropped 8; count of bases not matched to a gene: 5. The CDR3 sequence is CASRTGDYGYTF. In DNA, the CDR3 is TGTGCCAGCAGGACAGGGGATTACGGCTACACCTTC.

V gene TRBV11-1 combines with J gene TRBJ1-2; D is unresolved. The CDR3 runs to 15 residues. Per germline, CDR1 SGHAT and CDR2 FQDESV (reference sequence). V was pared by 1 base and J by 4 bases, with 13 bases between. The CDR3 loop is CASSLEDGRIYGYTF. CDR3 nucleotides: TGTGCCAGCAGCTTAGAGGACGGGAGGATCTATGGCTACACCTTC.

V usage is TRBV6-5 and J usage is TRBJ1-1; D uncertain. Germline V gene lookup returns CDR1 MNHEY and CDR2 SVGAGI. The ends were cut back, 0 bases at V and 0 bases at J, with 8 bases in the middle. This CDR3 has 15 amino acids. The CDR3 bases are TGTGCCAGCAGTTACTCGGCTGTAATGAACACTGAAGCTTTCTTT. Its translation: CASSYSAVMNTEAFF.

This clone was recorded only once. The chain is built from TRBV30 and TRBJ1-2, with D perhaps matching TRBD1 (5 bases). This CDR3 is built from 11 residues. Per germline, CDR1 GTSNPN and CDR2 SVGIG (reference sequence). Trimming cost V 7 bases and J 8 bases, with 14 bases left between them. The CDR3 sequence: CAFGRAGGYTF. CDR3 DNA: TGTGCCTTCGGCCGGGCAGGGGGCTACACCTTC.

The rearrangement uses TRBV4-1 and TRBJ2-1, with D unresolved. Trimming shortened V by 4 bases and J by 7 bases, and 11 bases separated the two germline ends. CDR3 length: 13 amino acids. The germline gives CDR1 MGHRA, CDR2 YSYEKL. The CDR3: CASSRTEGNEQFF. The CDR3 nucleotides are TGCGCCAGCAGCCGAACGGAAGGGAATGAGCAGTTCTTC.

CDR3 bases: TGTGCCAGCAGCCAAGAAGGTCGTCAGCCCCAGCATTTT. Its protein is CASSQEGRQPQHF. The V and J genes are TRBV3-1 (or the pseudogene TRBV3-2) and TRBJ1-5; no reliable D call. Germline V gives CDR1 LGHDT, CDR2 YNNKEL (reference sequence). V lost 0 bases and J lost 6, with 6 bases in between. The CDR3 contains 13 residues.

The gene calls are TRBV5-1 and TRBJ1-4; possibly TRBD1 for D (5 bases). Trimming cost V 8 bases and J 3 bases, with 14 bases left between them. Per germline, CDR1 SGHRS and CDR2 YFSETQ. The CDR3 length is 14 residues. The CDR3 loop reads CASAVGVANEKLFF. The CDR3 DNA reads as TGCGCCAGTGCGGTAGGGGTGGCTAATGAAAAACTGTTTTTT.